This TCR beta chain was obtained from a study of blood T cell repertoires in COVID-19. Study-level information: Material from acute and convalescent COVID-19 was sourced from the United States, Italy and Spain. From T cells, B-cell-depleted T cells, or PBMCs came the material, which was cDNA or gDNA.

Assay used: immunoSEQ multiplex PCR; TCRdb lists only in-frame clones, some missing. Among about 94,000 clones listed, roughly 70% were seen once. CDR1 is MDHEN and CDR2 is SYDVKM in the germline V gene. This CDR3 is built from 14 residues. V lost 5 bases and J lost 4, with 12 bases in between. A few counts support this clone. Sequencing input: peripheral blood. The sequence derives from a man between 70 and 80 years old with COVID-19, enrolled during active disease. The chain uses TRBV28 and TRBJ1-5; no clear D gene. The CDR3 sequence is CASSRRVRNQPQHF. Here the CDR3 DNA reads TGTGCCAGCAGTCGCCGGGTCCGGAATCAGCCCCAGCATTTT.